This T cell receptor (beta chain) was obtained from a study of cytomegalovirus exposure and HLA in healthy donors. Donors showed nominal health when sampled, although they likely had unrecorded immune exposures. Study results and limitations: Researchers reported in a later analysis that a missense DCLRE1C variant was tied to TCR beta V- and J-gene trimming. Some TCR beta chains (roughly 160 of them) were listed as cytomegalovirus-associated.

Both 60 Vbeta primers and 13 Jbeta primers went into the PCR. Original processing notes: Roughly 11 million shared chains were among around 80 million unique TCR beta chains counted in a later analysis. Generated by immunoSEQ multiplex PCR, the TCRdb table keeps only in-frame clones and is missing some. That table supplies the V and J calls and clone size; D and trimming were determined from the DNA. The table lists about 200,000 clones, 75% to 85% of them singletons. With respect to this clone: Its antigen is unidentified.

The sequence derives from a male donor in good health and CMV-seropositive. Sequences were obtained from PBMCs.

The CDR3 protein is CASSQAGSNSPLHF. CDR3 DNA sequence: TGCGCCAGCAGCCAAGCGGGATCCAATTCACCCCTCCACTTT. This sequence joins TRBV4-3 and TRBJ1-6; D not certain. Trimming removed 1 base from V and 7 bases from J, with 8 bases in between. CDR1 is LGHNA, CDR2 YSLEER, per germline. The CDR3 sequence is 14 residues long.